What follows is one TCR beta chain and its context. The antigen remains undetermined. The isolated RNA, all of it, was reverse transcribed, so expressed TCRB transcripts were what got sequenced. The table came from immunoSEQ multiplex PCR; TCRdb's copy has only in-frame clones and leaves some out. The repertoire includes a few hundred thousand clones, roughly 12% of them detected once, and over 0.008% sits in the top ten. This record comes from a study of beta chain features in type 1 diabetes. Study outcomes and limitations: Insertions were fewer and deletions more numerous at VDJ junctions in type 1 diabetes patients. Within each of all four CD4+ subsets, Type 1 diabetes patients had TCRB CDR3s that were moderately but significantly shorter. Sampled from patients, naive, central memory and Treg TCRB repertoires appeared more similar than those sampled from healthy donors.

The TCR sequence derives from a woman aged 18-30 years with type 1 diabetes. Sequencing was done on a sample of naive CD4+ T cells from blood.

CDR3 bases: TGTGCCAGCAGCCAGATTAAAGAGACCCAGTACTTC. Its protein is CASSQIKETQYF. The V gene is TRBV6-5, the J gene TRBJ2-5; no firm D call. V lost 6 bases, J lost 3 bases, and 8 bases lay in between. The V gene's germline CDR1 is MNHEY and CDR2 SVGAGI. The length of the CDR3 is 12 residues.